The clone carrying this T cell receptor (beta chain) was counted a single time. This specimen comes from a study of HIV-infected patients and healthy controls. TCRdb used MiXCR to reprocess the 5' RACE reads, holding one entry per CDR3 protein. The sample records roughly 18,000 distinct CDR3 sequences, around 15% being singletons. The germline CDR1 and CDR2 sequences are MDHEN and SYDVKM. The CDR3 is 12 amino acids. The germline V and J ends were trimmed by 6 bases and 5 bases, with 10 bases remaining between them. Sequenced material: CD8+ T cells from blood. The gene calls are TRBV28 and TRBJ2-5; no clear D gene. This clonotype was obtained from a human donor in good health. CDR3 amino acids: CASSLSPETQYF. The CDR3 region has the DNA TGTGCCAGCAGCCTAAGCCCGGAGACCCAGTACTTC.